A single TCR beta chain is shown here with its context. Antigen specificity is unknown. Produced via immunoSEQ multiplex PCR; TCRdb's table is partial and in-frame only. The sample shows tens of thousands of clones, 88% of them seen only once. With 7 bases clipped from V and 2 bases from J, the junction kept 6 bases outside the gene matches. Germline loops: CDR1 SGHRS, CDR2 YFSETQ. The CDR3 runs to 15 residues. This entry comes from a study of OX40 agonist ivuxolimab in advanced cancers. The wider study: Mean age about 60 years, range about 23 to 79; nearly 85% male. Antecedent anti-PD-1, anti-PD-L1 or anti-CTLA-4 therapy was permissible, with roughly 40% having received some. The study, taken as a whole, reports: Among the lowest levels of clonal expansion were found in partial responders at 0.1-3.0 mg/kg. Also present in some nonresponders was a low level of normalized T-cell clonal expansion.

This sequence joins TRBV5-1 and TRBJ2-2, with TRBD1 identical over 9 bases. The sequence derives from an adult with an advanced solid tumor such as melanoma, head and neck, liver or kidney cancer. The material sequenced was CD4+ or CD8+ T cells sorted from blood, taken in a trial of the OX40 agonist ivuxolimab. The CDR3 DNA sequence: TGCGCCAGCCAGGACAGGGGAGATAACACCGGGGAGCTGTTTTTT. Amino acid sequence: CASQDRGDNTGELFF.